The rows below give T cell receptor beta chains drawn from one sample of a study of CD4 and CD8 cells across lung adenocarcinoma regions. TCRdb reprocessed the PCR reads with MiXCR, giving one entry per CDR3 protein. Of about 12,000 distinct CDR3 sequences in the sample, roughly 50% are singletons; the top ten hold around 30%. The sample was CD8+ T cells from the margin of a lung tumor. The receptors here all came from a male donor with lung adenocarcinoma. The CD4 and CD8 labels of this study may be unreliable. The CDR3 runs from the conserved cysteine through the conserved F or W. The D gene is left open where the match is weak. Clone size is not always given. Where it is, it says once, few, many or a class for expanded clones.

V gene,D gene,clone size,J gene,CDR3 protein,CDR3 DNA
TRBV6-1,NA,NA,TRBJ2-1,CASSEGRSSSYNEQFF,TGTGCCAGCAGTGAGGGGCGGAGTAGCTCCTACAATGAGCAGTTCTTC
TRBV7-2,NA,NA,TRBJ2-4,CARGLGAKDIQYF,TGTGCCAGGGGCTTGGGAGCCAAAGACATTCAGTATTTC
TRBV7-9,TRBD1,medium-sized,TRBJ2-3,CASSSPRRDRGHQDTQYF,TGTGCCAGCAGCTCACCTCGCCGGGACAGGGGGCATCAAGATACGCAGTATTTT
TRBV10-2,TRBD1,many,TRBJ1-5,CASGGQGGQPQHF,TGCGCCAGCGGGGGACAGGGAGGACAGCCCCAGCATTTT
TRBV12-3/TRBV12-4,TRBD2,many,TRBJ2-1,CASNSPKSGLAGNNEQFF,TGTGCCAGCAACTCACCAAAATCGGGACTAGCGGGAAACAATGAGCAGTTCTTC
TRBV7-2,TRBD1,NA,TRBJ2-7,CASSSRQGSHEQYF,TGTGCCAGCAGCAGTAGACAGGGCTCCCACGAGCAGTACTTC
TRBV27,NA,few,TRBJ2-7,CASSLSRGSRIEQYF,TGTGCCAGCAGTTTAAGCAGGGGCTCGAGGATCGAGCAGTACTTC
TRBV6-1,TRBD1,medium-sized,TRBJ1-4,CASSQYRGGEKLFF,TGTGCCAGCAGTCAATACAGGGGTGGTGAAAAACTGTTTTTT
TRBV27,TRBD1,medium-sized,TRBJ2-7,CASSLLGQGHEQYF,TGTGCCAGCAGTTTGCTGGGACAGGGCCACGAGCAGTACTTC
TRBV7-8,TRBD2,many,TRBJ2-1,CASSASGGLETQFF,TGTGCCAGCAGCGCTAGCGGGGGGCTTGAGACCCAGTTCTTC
TRBV5-8,TRBD1,NA,TRBJ2-4,CASSRGQGALVVPGRAKNIQYF,TGTGCCAGCAGCCGGGGACAGGGGGCTTTGGTCGTCCCCGGTCGGGCCAAAAACATTCAGTACTTC
TRBV15,TRBD2,many,TRBJ2-1,CATSGGTSGVDEQFF,TGTGCCACCAGCGGTGGGACTAGCGGGGTCGATGAGCAGTTCTTC
TRBV10-2,NA,NA,TRBJ2-5,CASRDLETQYF,TGCGCCAGCCGTGACCTAGAGACCCAGTACTTC
TRBV6-1,NA,few,TRBJ2-3,CASSDGTIFPDTQYF,TGTGCCAGCAGTGATGGGACAATCTTCCCAGATACGCAGTATTTT
TRBV27,TRBD1,few,TRBJ2-2,CASSSGLGQSIFGELFF,TGTGCCAGCAGTTCTGGTTTGGGACAGTCGATATTTGGGGAGCTGTTTTTT
TRBV27,TRBD1,many,TRBJ1-5,CASKGGTGTNQPQHF,TGTGCCAGCAAAGGTGGGACAGGCACCAATCAGCCCCAGCATTTT
TRBV20-1,NA,NA,TRBJ2-7,CSAPRGFSSYEQYF,TGCAGTGCTCCCAGGGGATTCAGCTCCTACGAGCAGTACTTC